The following is a T cell receptor beta chain sequence with its context. Its antigen specificity is not known. Per-nucleotide qualities are absent, and no much larger clonotype sits a single base away. To demonstrate the VDJtools post-analysis software, the study profiled TCR beta repertoires from the peripheral blood of about 13 young patients with multiple sclerosis. The multiple sclerosis patients were children and adolescents between roughly 6 and 17 years of age. This entry is derived from a study of post-analysis software for immune sequencing data (dated by TCRdb to 2015 to 2017). Some background on the complete study: Recorded disease courses included relapsing-remitting, secondary progressive and progressive-relapsing multiple sclerosis, with some patients lacking subtype annotation. The multiple sclerosis patient repertoires were compared with 11 previously published healthy control repertoires from donors aged 6 to 25 years. A subset of samples was prepared in parallel using single-end sample barcoding, then pooled and co-amplified after Illumina adapter ligation. Summary of the overall study and its limitations: Multiple sclerosis patients had significantly lower normalized Chao1 diversity than controls, a result that suggests substantial peripheral T-cell clonal expansion. The multiple sclerosis patient group was slightly younger than the control group. Direct clustering with F measure showed strong co-clustering of samples prepared in the same batch, prompting a batch-effect correction. Significantly higher frequencies in patients than in controls were found for roughly 5 TRBV segments, including TRBV5-6, TRBV5-1 and TRBV20-1.

The cysteine opens and the phenylalanine closes a CDR3 of 13 amino acids. Left in the record is the CDR3 DNA by itself, 39 bases read in frame from the first base. V was cut back by 3 bases and J by 10 bases, leaving a gap of 13 bases between them. Library creation used PCR. The sequencer listed for this sample is Illumina HiSeq 2500. To reduce PCR and sequencing biases, unique molecular identifiers were built into the TCR beta cDNA libraries. Approximately 500,000 cDNA molecules were obtained for every 1 to 10 million input T cells, so each molecule roughly corresponded to one T cell. The patient libraries were prepared and sequenced using the same protocol as the earlier healthy control dataset. Samples belonging to the same batch were prepared together, multiplexed and sequenced on a shared HiSeq lane. The authors' pipeline ran thus. Raw barcoded reads were processed with MIGEC, and single-read molecular identifier groups were discarded before consensus assembly and CDR3 extraction. VDJtools was used for post-analysis of the clonotype tables, and diversity was normalized by down-sampling every dataset to the size of the smallest sample. In repertoire overlap clustering, CDR3 amino acid sequences, but not nucleotide sequences, were matched to correct batch-related cross-sample contamination. TCRdb applied fastp at Q25 and MiXCR to the public reads, then kept only in-frame beta chains. Rows merge per CDR3 protein into single entries with the most common DNA and genes. The V and J calls follow TCRdb's processing rather than the paper's. Recorded for this sample are almost 700,000 distinct CDR3 sequences; about 60% of them occurred a single time. Together, the top ten hold over 9% of the sample.

The sequencing sample was made of blood. Recombination linked TRBV12-3 or TRBV12-4 to TRBJ2-1; TRBD1 is a possible D gene, resting on 5 matching bases. This receptor was obtained from a girl aged 2 to 9 with multiple sclerosis. The CDR3 protein is CASSLGRVVEQFF. The DNA sequence follows: TGTGCCAGCAGTTTGGGCAGGGTCGTCGAGCAGTTCTTC.